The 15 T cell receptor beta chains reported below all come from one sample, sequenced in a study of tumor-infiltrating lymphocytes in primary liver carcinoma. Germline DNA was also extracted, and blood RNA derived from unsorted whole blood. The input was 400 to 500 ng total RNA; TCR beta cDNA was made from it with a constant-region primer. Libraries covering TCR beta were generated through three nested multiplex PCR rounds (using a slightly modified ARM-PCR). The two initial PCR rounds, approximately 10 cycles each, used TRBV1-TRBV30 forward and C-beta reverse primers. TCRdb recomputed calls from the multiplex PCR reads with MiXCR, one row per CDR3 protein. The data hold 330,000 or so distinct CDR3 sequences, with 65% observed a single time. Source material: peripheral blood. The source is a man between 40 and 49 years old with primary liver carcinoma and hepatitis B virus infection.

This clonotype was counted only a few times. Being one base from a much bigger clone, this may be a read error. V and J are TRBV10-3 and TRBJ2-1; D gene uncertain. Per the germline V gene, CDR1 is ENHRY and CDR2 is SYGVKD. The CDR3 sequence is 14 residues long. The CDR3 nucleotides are TGTGCCATCAGTGAATTTGGTGACGACAATGAGCAGTCCTTC. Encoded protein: CAISEFGDDNEQSF.

The CDR3 DNA sequence: TGTGCCAGCAGCCCGTCCGGGGTGGGTACTGAAGCTTTCTTT. It encodes CASSPSGVGTEAFF. The genes are TRBV28 and TRBJ1-1; no firm D call. This CDR3 has 14 amino acids. Germline V gene lookup returns CDR1 MDHEN and CDR2 SYDVKM. Trimming took off 6 bases at V and 5 bases at J, with 16 bases between the two ends.

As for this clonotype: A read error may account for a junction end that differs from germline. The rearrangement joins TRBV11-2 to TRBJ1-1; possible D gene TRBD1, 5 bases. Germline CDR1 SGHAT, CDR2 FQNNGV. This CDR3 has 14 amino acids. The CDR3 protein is CANSRPQGCTEAFF. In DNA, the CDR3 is TGTGCCAACAGCCGACCTCAGGGTTGCACTGAAGCTTTCTTT.

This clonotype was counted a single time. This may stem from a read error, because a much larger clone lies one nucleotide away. The CDR3 DNA reads as TGTGCCACTCCCCCCGCAGCAGGGGGACTCACTTATACGCAGTATTTT. Translating it yields CATPPAAGGLTYTQYF. The rearrangement links TRBV6-5 to TRBJ2-3; D possibly corresponds to TRBD1 (7 bases). CDR1 and CDR2 (germline): MNHEY, SVGAGI. The CDR3 sequence is 16 residues long. The V and J ends lost 10 bases and 7 bases respectively, with 27 bases between them.

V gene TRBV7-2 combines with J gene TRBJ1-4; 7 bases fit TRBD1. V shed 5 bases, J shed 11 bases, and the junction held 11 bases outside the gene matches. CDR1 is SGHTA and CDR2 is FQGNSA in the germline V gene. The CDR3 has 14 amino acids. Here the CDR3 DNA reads TGTGCCAGCAGCCTAGGGGGCAGGGCTTCGAAACTGTTTTTT. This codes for CASSLGGRASKLFF.

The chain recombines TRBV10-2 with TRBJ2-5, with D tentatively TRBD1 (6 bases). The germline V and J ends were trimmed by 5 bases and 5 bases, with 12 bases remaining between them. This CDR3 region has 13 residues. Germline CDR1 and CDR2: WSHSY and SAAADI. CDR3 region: CASSRQERETQYF. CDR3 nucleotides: TGCGCCAGCAGTAGACAGGAGAGGGAGACCCAGTACTTC.

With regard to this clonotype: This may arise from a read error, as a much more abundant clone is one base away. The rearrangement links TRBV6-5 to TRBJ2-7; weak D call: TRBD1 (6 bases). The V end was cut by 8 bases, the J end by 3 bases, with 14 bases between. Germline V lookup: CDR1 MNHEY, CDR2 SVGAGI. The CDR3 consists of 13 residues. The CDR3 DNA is TGTGCCAGCGGGGACAAGGGGGACTACGAGCAGTACTTC. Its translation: CASGDKGDYEQYF.

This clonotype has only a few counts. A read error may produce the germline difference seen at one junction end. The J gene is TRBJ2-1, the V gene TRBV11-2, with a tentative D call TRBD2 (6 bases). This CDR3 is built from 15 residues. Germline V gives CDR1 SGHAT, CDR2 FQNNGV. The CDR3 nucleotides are TGTGCTAGCAGCCCTCTAACGGGAGTCCACAATGAGCAGTTCTTC. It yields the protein CASSPLTGVHNEQFF.

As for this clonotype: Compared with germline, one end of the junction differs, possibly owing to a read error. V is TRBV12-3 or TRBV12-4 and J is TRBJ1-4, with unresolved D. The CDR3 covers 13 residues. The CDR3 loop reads CVSSFRGHEKLFF. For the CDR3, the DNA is TGTGTCAGCAGTTTTCGAGGGCATGAAAAACTGTTTTTT.

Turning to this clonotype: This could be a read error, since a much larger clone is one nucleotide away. Written as DNA, the CDR3 is TGTGCCCGGGTGATGGGGGGGAACACTGAAGCTTTCTTT. As protein: CARVMGGNTEAFF. This sequence joins TRBV5-4 and TRBJ1-1; weak D call: TRBD1 (5 bases). V dropped 10 bases and J dropped 1 base, with 14 bases sitting between them. This CDR3 region has 13 residues. Germline V CDR1 and CDR2: SGHNT, YYREEE (reference sequence). The whole variable domain, filled in from reference TRBV5-4 and TRBJ1-1, reads ETGVTQSPTHLIKTRGQQVTLRCSSQSGHNTVSWYQQALGQGPQFIFQYYREEENGRGNFPPRFSGLQFPNYSSELNVNALELDDSALYLCARVMGGNTEAFFGQGTRLTVV.

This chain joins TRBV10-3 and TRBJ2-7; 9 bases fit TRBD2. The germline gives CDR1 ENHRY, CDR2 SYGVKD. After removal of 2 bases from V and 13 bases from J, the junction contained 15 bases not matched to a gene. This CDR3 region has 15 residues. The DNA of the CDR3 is TGTGCCATCAGTGAGGTCCTAGCGGGATCGGGCGAGCGATACTTC. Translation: CAISEVLAGSGERYF.

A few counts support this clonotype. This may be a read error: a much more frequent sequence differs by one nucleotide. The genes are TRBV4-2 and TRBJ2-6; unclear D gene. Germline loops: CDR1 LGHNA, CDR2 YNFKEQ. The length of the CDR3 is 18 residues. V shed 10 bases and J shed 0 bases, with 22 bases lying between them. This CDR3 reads CANSHPSRIDSGANVLTF. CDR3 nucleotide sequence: TGTGCCAACAGTCACCCTTCCAGAATAGACTCTGGGGCCAACGTCCTGACTTTC.

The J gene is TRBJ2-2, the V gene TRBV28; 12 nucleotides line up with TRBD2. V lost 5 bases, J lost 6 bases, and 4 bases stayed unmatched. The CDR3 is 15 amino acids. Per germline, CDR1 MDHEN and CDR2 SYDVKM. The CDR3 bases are TGTGCCAGCAGTCCACTAGCGGGAGGCCCCGGGGAGCTGTTTTTT. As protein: CASSPLAGGPGELFF.

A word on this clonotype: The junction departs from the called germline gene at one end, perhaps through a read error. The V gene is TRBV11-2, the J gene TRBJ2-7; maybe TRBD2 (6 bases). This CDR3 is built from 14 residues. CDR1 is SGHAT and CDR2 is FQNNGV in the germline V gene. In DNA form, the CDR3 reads TGTGTCAGCAACTTAGTGGATCGGGGAGGAGAGCAGTACTTC. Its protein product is CVSNLVDRGGEQYF.

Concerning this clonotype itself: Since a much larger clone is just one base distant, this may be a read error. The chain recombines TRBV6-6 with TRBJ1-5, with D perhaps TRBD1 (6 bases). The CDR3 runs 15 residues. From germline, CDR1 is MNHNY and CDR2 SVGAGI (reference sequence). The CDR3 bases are TGTGCCAGCACCGAGGGGGTCGCCTCCAATCATCCCCAGCATTTT. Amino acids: CASTEGVASNHPQHF.